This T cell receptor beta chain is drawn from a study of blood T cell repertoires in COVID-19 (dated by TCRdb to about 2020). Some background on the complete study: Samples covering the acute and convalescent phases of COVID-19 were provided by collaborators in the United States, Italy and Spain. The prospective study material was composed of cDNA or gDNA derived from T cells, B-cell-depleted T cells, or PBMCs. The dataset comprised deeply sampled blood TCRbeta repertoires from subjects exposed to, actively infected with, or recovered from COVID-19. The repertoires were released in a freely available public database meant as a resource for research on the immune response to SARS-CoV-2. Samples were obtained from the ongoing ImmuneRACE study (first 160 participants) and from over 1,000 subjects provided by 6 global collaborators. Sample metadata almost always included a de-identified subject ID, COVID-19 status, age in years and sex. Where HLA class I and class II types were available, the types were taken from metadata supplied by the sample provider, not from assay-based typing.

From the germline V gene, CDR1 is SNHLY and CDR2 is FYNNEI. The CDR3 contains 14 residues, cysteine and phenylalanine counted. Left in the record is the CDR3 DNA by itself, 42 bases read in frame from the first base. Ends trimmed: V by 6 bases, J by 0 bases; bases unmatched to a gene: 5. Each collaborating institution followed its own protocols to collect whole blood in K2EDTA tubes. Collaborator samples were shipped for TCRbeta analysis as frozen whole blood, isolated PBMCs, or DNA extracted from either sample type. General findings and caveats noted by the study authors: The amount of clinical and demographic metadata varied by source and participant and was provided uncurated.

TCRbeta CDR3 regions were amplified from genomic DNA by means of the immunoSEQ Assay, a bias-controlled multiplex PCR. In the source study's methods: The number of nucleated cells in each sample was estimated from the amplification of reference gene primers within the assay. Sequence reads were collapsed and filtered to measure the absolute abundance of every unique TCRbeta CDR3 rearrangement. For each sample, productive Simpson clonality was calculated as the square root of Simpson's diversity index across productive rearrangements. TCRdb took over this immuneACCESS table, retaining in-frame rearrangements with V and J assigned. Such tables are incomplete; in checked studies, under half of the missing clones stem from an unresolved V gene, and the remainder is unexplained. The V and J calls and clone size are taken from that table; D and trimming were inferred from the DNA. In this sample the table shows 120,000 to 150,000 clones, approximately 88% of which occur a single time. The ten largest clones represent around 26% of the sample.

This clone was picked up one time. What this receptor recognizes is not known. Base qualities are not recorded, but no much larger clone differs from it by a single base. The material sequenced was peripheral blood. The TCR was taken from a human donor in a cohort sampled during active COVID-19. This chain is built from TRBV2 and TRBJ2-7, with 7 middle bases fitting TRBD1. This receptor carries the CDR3 CASRGQMSSYEQYF. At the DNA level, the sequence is TGTGCCAGCAGGGGACAGATGAGCTCCTACGAGCAGTACTTC.